These T cell receptor beta chains were read from a single sample in a study of neurological immune-mediated disorders. Using its own MiXCR run on the 5' RACE reads, TCRdb lists one record per CDR3 protein. This sample has 50,000 or so distinct CDR3 sequences; 3% to 4.5% occur once, and the top ten carry approximately 5.9%. Sequencing was performed on PBMCs. The source is a man in his 60s with multiple sclerosis. Both conserved end residues are part of each CDR3. A D gene is named only where the DNA matches it firmly. Rows may omit the clone size; those that give it use once, few, many or a size class.

v_gene	j_gene	abundance	d_gene	CDR3nt	CDR3aa
TRBV5-5	TRBJ1-1	many	-	TGTGCCAGCAGCCCGAGGGGACCGCTGAACACTGAAGCTTTCTTT	CASSPRGPLNTEAFF
TRBV7-8	TRBJ2-2	many	TRBD2	TGTGCCAGCACTAAAGCGGGGACCGGGGAGCTGTTTTTT	CASTKAGTGELFF
TRBV20-1	TRBJ2-7	few	TRBD1	TGCAGTGCTAGCGGCGTAGGGGGCTACTACGAGCAGTACTTC	CSASGVGGYYEQYF
TRBV6-4	TRBJ2-6	many	-	TGTGCCAGCAGTGACTCGACTGGGGCCAACGTCCTGACTTTC	CASSDSTGANVLTF
TRBV20-1	TRBJ2-5	many	-	TGCAGTGCTCGGCTCTGGGACGGCAAAGAGACCCAGTACTTC	CSARLWDGKETQYF
TRBV5-4	TRBJ1-2	many	-	TGTGCCAGCAGCTTTGCAAGGGGTTCTAATGGCTACACCTTC	CASSFARGSNGYTF
TRBV20-1	TRBJ1-1	many	-	TGCAGTGCTAGAGACCAGGCTAACACTGAAGCTTTCTTT	CSARDQANTEAFF
TRBV5-1	TRBJ2-3	many	-	TGCGCCAGCAGCTTGGGAGGGAGCACAGATACGCAGTATTTT	CASSLGGSTDTQYF
TRBV5-1	TRBJ1-5	many	-	TGCGCCAGCAGCTACGGTCCCGTGGGGAATAGCAATCAGCCCCAGCATTTT	CASSYGPVGNSNQPQHF
TRBV24-1	TRBJ2-2	few	-	TGTGACACGGCTTTCGCCACCGTGGAGCTGTTTTTT	CDTAFATVELFF
TRBV14	TRBJ2-1	many	TRBD2	TGTGCCAGCAGCCAGGGCGGGAGCTCCTACAATGAGCAGTTCTTC	CASSQGGSSYNEQFF
TRBV5-1	TRBJ2-7	many	-	TGCGCCAGCAGGGCAGGAGCTAGGGGTTTTGGCTACGAGCAGTACTTC	CASRAGARGFGYEQYF
TRBV12-3/TRBV12-4	TRBJ1-1	many	-	TGTGCCACCGCCGAAACCAAATTACACAGGGAGTTGGGCACTGAAGCTTTCTTT	CATAETKLHRELGTEAFF
TRBV5-5	TRBJ2-1	many	TRBD1	TGTGCCAGCAGCGGATGGACAGGGGGAACTTACAATGAGCAGTTCTTC	CASSGWTGGTYNEQFF
TRBV5-1	TRBJ2-7	-	-	TGCGCCAGCAGCTTAAGGGGAGACCCCCTCGAGCAGTACTTC	CASSLRGDPLEQYF
TRBV20-1	TRBJ2-7	many	-	TGCAGTGCTAGAAAAGACAGGTCCGAAATCTTC	CSARKDRSEIF
TRBV7-8	TRBJ2-7	many	-	TGTGCCAGCAGCTTAGAAGGGAACCCGTTGTACGAGCAGTACTTC	CASSLEGNPLYEQYF
TRBV9	TRBJ2-3	many	TRBD2	TGTGCCAGCAGCGTTACTAGCGGGGGGGCCGCAGATACGCAGTATTTT	CASSVTSGGAADTQYF
TRBV5-1	TRBJ1-2	many	-	TGCGCCAGCTCATCTTGGGGGCCCGGGGGGCAGAGTTGGACAGATGGCTACACCTTC	CASSSWGPGGQSWTDGYTF
TRBV10-3	TRBJ2-7	many	-	TGTGCCATCAGTGACCCCAGAGGGTTGAGCTACGAGCAGTACTTC	CAISDPRGLSYEQYF
TRBV20-1	TRBJ2-1	many	TRBD2	TGCAGTGCGCGCCCCTCATTAGCGGGGACATACAATGAGCAGTTCTTC	CSARPSLAGTYNEQFF
TRBV7-9	TRBJ1-4	many	-	TGTGCCAGCAGTCTCTATGAAAAACTGTTTTTT	CASSLYEKLFF
TRBV12-3/TRBV12-4	TRBJ1-2	many	-	TGTGCCAGCAGCTCGGGACTGGCTTTCAACTATGGCTACACCTTC	CASSSGLAFNYGYTF
TRBV18	TRBJ1-3	many	-	TGTGCCAGCTCATTGACGGAGGGAGTCTCTGGAAACACCATATATTTT	CASSLTEGVSGNTIYF
TRBV3-1	TRBJ2-7	many	-	TGTGCCAGCAGCCAAACAATGATTACGACCTACGAGCAGTACTTC	CASSQTMITTYEQYF
TRBV12-3/TRBV12-4	TRBJ2-5	few	-	TGTGACAGCAGTATCTTTACCGAGACCCAGTACTTC	CDSSIFTETQYF
TRBV7-2	TRBJ2-1	many	TRBD2	TGTGCCAGCAGCTTAGTGGGACTAGCATCTGAGCAGTTCTTC	CASSLVGLASEQFF
TRBV5-1	TRBJ2-7	many	-	TGCGCCAGCAGCTTGGTTCAGGGCCACGAGCAGTACTTC	CASSLVQGHEQYF
TRBV6-5	TRBJ1-6	many	-	TGTGCCAGCAGTTACTCAATTGGAATCAACAAGGCCAATTCACCCCTCCACTTT	CASSYSIGINKANSPLHF
TRBV15	TRBJ1-2	many	-	TGTGCCACCAGCAGAGATCCGGGTAGCCGCGGGCATGGCTACACCTTC	CATSRDPGSRGHGYTF
TRBV29-1	TRBJ2-5	many	-	TGCAGCGTTGCCCGCGACGAAGAGACCCAGTACTTC	CSVARDEETQYF
TRBV15	TRBJ2-3	many	TRBD2	TGTGCCACCAGCAGAACAGCGGGGGGGCCAGATACGCAGTATTTT	CATSRTAGGPDTQYF
TRBV7-3	TRBJ1-1	many	-	TGTGCCAGCAGCATTATACGGGAAGCTTTCTTT	CASSIIREAFF
TRBV20-1	TRBJ2-1	many	-	TGCAGTGCCTCAGGGACGCCCTATACTCGTTCCAATGAGCAGTTCTTC	CSASGTPYTRSNEQFF
TRBV20-1	TRBJ1-6	many	TRBD1	TGCAGTGCTAGAGACCAGACAGGGGCAGGGTCACCCCTCCACTTT	CSARDQTGAGSPLHF
TRBV20-1	TRBJ2-1	many	-	TGCAGTGCTAGAACTAGCAGCAATGAGCAGTTCTTC	CSARTSSNEQFF
TRBV6-6	TRBJ2-1	many	-	TGTGCCAGCAGCGTCCTAGGCAATGAGCAGTTCTTC	CASSVLGNEQFF
TRBV20-1	TRBJ1-6	many	TRBD1	TGCAGTGCTACGGCAGGGGGCGACTCACCCCTCCACTTT	CSATAGGDSPLHF